This T cell receptor beta chain came from a study of T cell responses to AZD1222 COVID-19 vaccine. As for this clone: What it binds is not known.

Germline CDR1 is SGHRS and CDR2 is YFSETQ. This CDR3 contains 15 residues. V lost 4 bases, J lost 8 bases, and 11 bases stayed unmatched. The method was immunoSEQ multiplex PCR; TCRdb's version includes in-frame clones alone and lacks a portion of them. The data hold some 140,000 clones, with roughly 90% observed a single time. Study-level results: Clonal diversity may have been underestimated in mostly white British donors. Increases in Spike-specific TCR breadth and depth were seen after two AZD1222 doses. Researchers report vaccine-associated CD4 TCRs spanning spike, with dominance at 160-218 and 743-854.

This chain joins TRBV5-1 and TRBJ1-4, with 7 bases lining up with TRBD1. The clonotype originates from an adult in good health. Source: peripheral blood, taken on day 0 of MenACWY control vaccination. DNA for the CDR3: TGCGCCAGCAGCCCCCAGACAGGGCGGGACGAAAAACTGTTTTTT. Amino acid sequence: CASSPQTGRDEKLFF.